The subject of this entry is one T cell receptor (beta chain). Its antigen remains unknown. These data are taken from a study of T cell responses to AZD1222 COVID-19 vaccine. The study, taken as a whole, reports: After two AZD1222 doses, spike-specific TCR breadth and depth rose versus day 0. There were repertoire samples only from the period after the peak T cell response.

Generated by immunoSEQ multiplex PCR, the TCRdb table keeps only in-frame clones and is missing some. The sample holds 150,000 to 200,000 clones, 88% seen once. V lost 3 bases, J lost 5 bases, and 4 bases stayed unmatched. The germline V gene has CDR1 GTSNPN and CDR2 SVGIG (reference sequence). This CDR3 region has 12 residues. The rearrangement joins TRBV30 to TRBJ2-7; TRBD2 matches 7 bases. The sample consisted of peripheral blood, taken on day 0 of AZD1222 vaccination. This receptor was identified in an adult in good health. CDR3 DNA: TGTGCCTGGAGCGTGGGGGGGGACGAGCAGTACTTC. This sequence encodes CAWSVGGDEQYF. The variable domain in full, with the rest retrieved from reference TRBV30 and TRBJ2-7, is SQTIHQWPATLVQPVGSPLSLECTVEGTSNPNLYWYRQAAGRGLQLLFYSVGIGQISSEVPQNLSASRPQDRQFILSSKKLLLSDSGFYLCAWSVGGDEQYFGPGTRLTVT.